A selection of T cell receptor beta chains follows, all from one sample in a study of beta chain features in type 1 diabetes. Repertoires were generated with immunoSEQ multiplex PCR, while TCRdb's copy carries only in-frame clones and drops some. The table lists roughly 380,000 clones, about 20% of them singletons, with approximately 0.041% in the top ten. Source material: naive CD4+ T cells from blood. Receptors originate from a woman between 18 and 30 years old in good health. Both conserved end residues are part of each CDR3. The D gene is left open where the match is weak. Only part of the rows carry a size: once, few, many, or a class if the clone is expanded.

size | J | D | V | CDR3 | DNA
few | TRBJ2-1 | TRBD1 | TRBV7-8 | CASSSGTGYNEQFF | TGTGCCAGCAGTTCCGGGACAGGTTACAATGAGCAGTTCTTC
few | TRBJ2-1 | . | TRBV6-5 | CASSESGFEQFF | TGTGCCAGCAGTGAGAGCGGGTTTGAGCAGTTCTTC
. | TRBJ1-1 | . | TRBV7-3 | CASGRGGNTEAFF | TGTGCCAGCGGAAGGGGAGGGAACACTGAAGCTTTCTTT
. | TRBJ2-5 | . | TRBV9 | CASSPSGYETQYF | TGTGCCAGCAGCCCCAGCGGGTACGAGACCCAGTACTTC
. | TRBJ2-6 | . | TRBV4-3 | CASSQVAGASGANVLTF | TGCGCCAGCAGCCAAGTTGCTGGGGCCTCTGGGGCCAACGTCCTGACTTTC
few | TRBJ1-4 | TRBD1 | TRBV5-8 | CASSSGQVATNEKLFF | TGTGCCAGCAGCTCCGGACAGGTAGCAACTAATGAAAAACTGTTTTTT
. | TRBJ2-6 | TRBD1 | TRBV18 | CASSPTGGGSGANVLTF | TGTGCCAGCTCACCTACAGGGGGCGGCTCTGGGGCCAACGTCCTGACTTTC
few | TRBJ1-5 | TRBD1 | TRBV7-9 | CASSSGQGGQPQHF | TGTGCCAGCAGCTCAGGACAGGGGGGTCAGCCCCAGCATTTT
. | TRBJ1-2 | . | TRBV7-9 | CASSPVGANNYGYTF | TGTGCCAGCAGCCCCGTTGGTGCGAATAACTATGGCTACACCTTC
. | TRBJ2-3 | . | TRBV5-1 | CASSAAEGTDTQYF | TGCGCCAGCAGCGCGGCGGAGGGGACAGATACGCAGTATTTT
. | TRBJ1-2 | . | TRBV19 | CASSIQGNNYGYTF | TGTGCCAGTAGTATTCAGGGGAATAACTATGGCTACACCTTC
. | TRBJ2-7 | . | TRBV18 | CASSPARVGSYEQYF | TGTGCCAGCTCACCAGCCAGGGTAGGGTCCTACGAGCAGTACTTC
. | TRBJ1-5 | TRBD1 | TRBV18 | CASSKGANQPQHF | TGTGCCAGCTCAAAGGGGGCGAATCAGCCCCAGCATTTT
. | TRBJ2-3 | . | TRBV7-2 | CASSSRDKDTDTQYF | TGTGCCAGCAGCTCCCGGGACAAAGACACAGATACGCAGTATTTT
. | TRBJ2-1 | TRBD2 | TRBV5-6 | CASSELAGRSYNEQFF | TGTGCCAGCAGCGAGCTAGCGGGGAGGTCCTACAATGAGCAGTTCTTC
few | TRBJ2-3 | . | TRBV11-2 | CASSLSTDTQYF | TGTGCCAGCAGCCTCAGCACAGATACGCAGTATTTT
. | TRBJ1-2 | TRBD1 | TRBV14 | CASSQDWTGNYGYTF | TGTGCCAGCAGCCAAGATTGGACAGGAAACTATGGCTACACCTTC
. | TRBJ1-1 | . | TRBV7-9 | CASSLRESLNTEAFF | TGTGCCAGCAGCTTACGGGAGAGTCTGAACACTGAAGCTTTCTTT
. | TRBJ2-5 | TRBD1 | TRBV5-1 | CASSLRTGGQETQYF | TGCGCCAGCAGCTTACGGACAGGGGGCCAAGAGACCCAGTACTTC
few | TRBJ2-2 | TRBD1 | TRBV5-1 | CASSLQGQGNTGELFF | TGCGCCAGCAGCTTGCAGGGACAGGGGAACACCGGGGAGCTGTTTTTT
. | TRBJ2-5 | TRBD1 | TRBV5-1 | CASRSGTGPQETQYF | TGCGCCAGCAGATCTGGGACAGGTCCCCAAGAGACCCAGTACTTC
. | TRBJ1-6 | . | TRBV9 | CASSPRYNSPLHF | TGTGCCAGCAGCCCCCGTTATAATTCACCCCTCCACTTT
. | TRBJ2-1 | TRBD2 | TRBV9 | CASSVETGGLEQFF | TGTGCCAGCAGCGTAGAAACGGGAGGACTTGAGCAGTTCTTC
. | TRBJ2-6 | . | TRBV10-3 | CAIKGGSGANVLTF | TGTGCCATCAAAGGGGGCTCTGGGGCCAACGTCCTGACTTTC
few | TRBJ2-1 | TRBD1 | TRBV19 | CASSAQGFEQFF | TGTGCCAGTAGCGCACAGGGGTTTGAGCAGTTCTTC
few | TRBJ2-3 | . | TRBV7-2 | CASSTPGLPSTQYF | TGTGCCAGCAGCACTCCGGGACTCCCCTCAACGCAGTATTTT
. | TRBJ2-3 | TRBD2 | TRBV30 | CAWRGGADTQYF | TGTGCCTGGCGGGGGGGCGCAGATACGCAGTATTTT
. | TRBJ1-1 | TRBD1 | TRBV5-1 | CASSLTRATTGVRNTEAFF | TGCGCCAGCAGCTTGACTCGGGCGACTACAGGGGTGCGGAACACTGAAGCTTTCTTT
few | TRBJ1-2 | . | TRBV7-9 | CASSLGQEYYGYTF | TGTGCCAGCAGCTTAGGTCAGGAATACTATGGCTACACCTTC
. | TRBJ2-5 | . | TRBV5-1 | CASSTDRTETQYF | TGCGCCAGCAGCACGGACAGAACAGAGACCCAGTACTTC
. | TRBJ1-5 | . | TRBV5-1 | CASSLKGDGKPQHF | TGCGCCAGCAGCTTGAAGGGGGACGGCAAGCCCCAGCATTTT
. | TRBJ2-1 | . | TRBV5-4 | CASSQGLFYNEQFF | TGTGCCAGCAGCCAGGGGTTATTCTACAATGAGCAGTTCTTC
few | TRBJ2-1 | TRBD2 | TRBV2 | CASSESERRGGFF | TGTGCCAGCAGTGAATCCGAAAGGCGGGGGGGGTTCTTC
. | TRBJ1-2 | . | TRBV6-1 | CASSVTMGYTF | TGTGCCAGCAGTGTAACAATGGGCTACACCTTC
. | TRBJ2-6 | TRBD2 | TRBV9 | CASSPPGGFSGANVLTF | TGTGCCAGCAGCCCACCGGGGGGTTTTTCTGGGGCCAACGTCCTGACTTTC
. | TRBJ1-4 | TRBD1 | TRBV30 | CAWSAGQGRNEKLFF | TGTGCCTGGAGTGCGGGACAGGGCCGGAATGAAAAACTGTTTTTT
few | TRBJ2-3 | . | TRBV29-1 | CSVSSVSTDTQYF | TGCAGCGTTTCTAGCGTCAGCACAGATACGCAGTATTTT
few | TRBJ2-1 | TRBD2 | TRBV29-1 | CSVARTSYNEQFF | TGCAGCGTTGCAAGGACTAGCTACAATGAGCAGTTCTTC
few | TRBJ2-5 | TRBD2 | TRBV7-9 | CASRPSGGFQETQYF | TGTGCCAGCAGACCTAGCGGGGGATTCCAAGAGACCCAGTACTTC
few | TRBJ2-5 | TRBD2 | TRBV11-2 | CASSFLAGPVAQYF | TGTGCCAGCAGCTTTCTAGCGGGTCCCGTTGCCCAGTACTTC
few | TRBJ2-1 | TRBD1 | TRBV9 | CASSVTGGQLYNEQFF | TGTGCCAGCAGCGTGACAGGGGGGCAGCTCTACAATGAGCAGTTCTTC
. | TRBJ2-5 | . | TRBV9 | CASSVGGVETQYF | TGTGCCAGCAGCGTAGGGGGGGTGGAGACCCAGTACTTC
. | TRBJ2-7 | TRBD1 | TRBV5-1 | CASSLVGTGSYEQYF | TGCGCCAGCAGCTTGGTGGGGACAGGTTCCTACGAGCAGTACTTC
. | TRBJ2-1 | TRBD2 | TRBV11-3 | CASSSGLAGGNEQFF | TGTGCCAGCAGCTCGGGACTAGCGGGGGGCAATGAGCAGTTCTTC
. | TRBJ2-5 | TRBD1 | TRBV11-3 | CASRTTGVETQYF | TGTGCCAGCAGAACTACAGGGGTAGAGACCCAGTACTTC
. | TRBJ2-6 | . | TRBV7-7 | CASSPNVAGGAGANVLTF | TGTGCTAGCAGCCCTAATGTCGCAGGAGGAGCTGGGGCCAACGTCCTGACTTTC
few | TRBJ1-2 | . | TRBV18 | CASSPALTQGGSGYTF | TGTGCCAGCTCACCAGCTTTAACCCAGGGCGGCTCTGGCTACACCTTC
. | TRBJ1-1 | . | TRBV20-1 | CSAPRGALAFF | TGCAGTGCCCCTCGGGGGGCATTGGCTTTCTTT
few | TRBJ2-1 | TRBD2 | TRBV11-2 | CASSLGLAGINEQFF | TGTGCCAGCAGCTTGGGACTAGCGGGAATCAATGAGCAGTTCTTC
. | TRBJ2-1 | . | TRBV6-6 | CASSPQYEQFF | TGTGCCAGCAGTCCTCAGTATGAGCAGTTCTTC
few | TRBJ2-3 | TRBD1 | TRBV4-3 | CASSQDQATGDTDTQYF | TGCGCCAGCAGCCAAGATCAGGCGACAGGGGACACAGATACGCAGTATTTT
few | TRBJ2-3 | TRBD2 | TRBV7-2 | CASSLGTSGGLLRDTQYF | TGTGCCAGCAGCTTAGGGACTAGCGGGGGGCTACTCCGAGATACGCAGTATTTT
few | TRBJ2-7 | TRBD1 | TRBV13 | CASSRDRGSYEQYF | TGTGCCAGCAGCCGGGACAGGGGTTCCTACGAGCAGTACTTC
few | TRBJ1-2 | . | TRBV2 | CASSESGSYGYTF | TGTGCCAGCAGTGAAAGTGGTAGCTATGGCTACACCTTC